The 10 T cell receptor beta chains given below trace back to one sample, sequenced in a study of follicular helper T cells after annual influenza vaccination. Measured with immunoSEQ multiplex PCR; TCRdb has only the in-frame clones, and not every one. The sample contains around 13,000 clones, 78% of which appear only once. Time point denoted: 2014-2015 season, pre-vaccination. This specimen consisted of CXCR5- memory CD4+ T cells sorted from blood, obtained on the day of influenza vaccination. The receptors shown here come from an adult who received the influenza vaccine.

The rearrangement uses TRBV27 and TRBJ2-3; TRBD1 might be the D (6 bases). Germline V gene data show CDR1 as MNHEY and CDR2 as SMNVEV (reference sequence). The CDR3 covers 15 residues. Trimming removed 5 bases from V and 2 bases from J, with 14 bases in between. The CDR3 region is CASSTDRIYTDTQYF. The CDR3 nucleotides are TGTGCCAGCAGTACTGACAGGATCTACACAGATACGCAGTATTTT.

This sequence joins TRBV7-3 and TRBJ2-1; 7 positions match TRBD1. The V segment lost 3 bases and the J segment 0 bases; nucleotides outside the gene matches: 14. The CDR3 sequence is 19 residues long. Germline loops: CDR1 SGHTA, CDR2 FQGTGA. CDR3 residues: CASSFGPRGGYSSYNEQFF. CDR3 coding DNA: TGTGCCAGCAGCTTTGGCCCCCGAGGGGGCTATAGCTCCTACAATGAGCAGTTCTTC.

This clone was picked up a small number of times. J is TRBJ1-2 and V is TRBV5-1; unclear D gene. Germline V CDR1 and CDR2: SGHRS, YFSETQ. The CDR3 consists of 12 residues. V was trimmed by 5 bases and J by 1 base, leaving 6 bases between them. CDR3 in DNA: TGCGCCAGCAGGGAGGATAACTATGGCTACACCTTC. It specifies CASREDNYGYTF.

The V and J genes are TRBV7-9 and TRBJ2-5, with D uncertain. V was shortened by 3 bases and J by 5 bases, with 7 bases between the two germline ends. Germline V lookup: CDR1 SEHNR, CDR2 FQNEAQ (reference sequence). The CDR3 spans 12 residues. The CDR3 DNA is TGTGCCAGCAGCTTTTCTGTTGAGACCCAGTACTTC. Protein: CASSFSVETQYF.

The chain has TRBV4-2 and TRBJ1-4; no clear D gene. Germline CDR1 and CDR2: LGHNA and YNFKEQ. The V end was cut by 0 bases, the J end by 0 bases, with 8 bases between. The CDR3 sequence is 16 residues long. CDR3 amino acids: CASSQEPTATNEKLFF. In DNA, the CDR3 is TGTGCCAGCAGCCAAGAACCGACTGCAACTAATGAAAAACTGTTTTTT.

This chain connects TRBV5-5 to TRBJ2-5; 7 bases map to TRBD1. Germline CDR1 is SGHKS and CDR2 is YYEKEE (reference sequence). The CDR3 consists of 14 residues. V gave up 4 bases and J gave up 1 base; unmatched junction bases: 4. This CDR3 is CASSIWTGQETQYF. The CDR3 bases are TGTGCCAGCAGCATCTGGACAGGCCAAGAGACCCAGTACTTC.

CDR3 in DNA: TGTGCCAGCAGCCCCAACATGAACACTGAAGCTTTCTTT. Protein product: CASSPNMNTEAFF. The chain has TRBV14 and TRBJ1-1; D is unresolved. Trimming stripped 4 bases from V and 0 bases from J, with 6 bases between. CDR1 and CDR2 (germline): SGHDN, FVKESK. The length of the CDR3 is 13 residues.

The chain joins TRBV13 to TRBJ2-5; 8 bases are shared with TRBD2. The germline V gene has CDR1 PRHDT and CDR2 FYEKMQ (reference sequence). The CDR3 has 15 amino acids. After removal of 5 bases from V and 2 bases from J, the junction contained 7 bases not matched to a gene. CDR3 DNA: TGTGCCAGCAGCCCCGGGGGGGCAGAACAAGAGACCCAGTACTTC. Translated, it gives CASSPGGAEQETQYF. The complete variable domain, with remaining parts taken from reference TRBV13 and TRBJ2-5, reads AAGVIQSPRHLIKEKRETATLKCYPIPRHDTVYWYQQGPGQDPQFLISFYEKMQSDKGSIPDRFSAQQFSDYHSELNMSSLELGDSALYFCASSPGGAEQETQYFGPGTRLLVL.

The chain uses TRBV5-8 and TRBJ1-3; D is undetermined. The CDR3 runs to 14 residues. Deletions cut 3 bases from V and 3 bases from J, with 10 bases between. Germline CDR1 SGHTS, CDR2 YDEGEE. CDR3 coding DNA: TGTGCCAGCAGCTCCCAAGTCTTTGGAAACACCATATATTTT. Translated: CASSSQVFGNTIYF.

The chain couples TRBV4-2 to TRBJ2-5; TRBD1 agrees at 9 bases. Trimming took 0 bases from V and 5 from J; bases not matched to a gene: 7. Germline CDR1 reads LGHNA; CDR2 reads YNFKEQ. This CDR3 is 16 amino acids long. As DNA, the CDR3 is TGTGCCAGCAGCCAAGATTCCGGACAGGGGCGGGAGACCCAGTACTTC. The encoded protein is CASSQDSGQGRETQYF.